This T cell receptor (beta chain) was observed in a study of blood T cell repertoires in COVID-19. Per the germline V gene, CDR1 is MGHRA and CDR2 is YSYEKL. V was pared by 4 bases and J by 2 bases, with 6 bases of the junction left unmatched. The length of the CDR3 is 15 residues. Measured with immunoSEQ multiplex PCR; TCRdb has only the in-frame clones, and not every one. The sample comprises approximately 63,000 clones, about 90% of which are singletons, and 5% to 6.5% rests with the top ten. The sequence derives from a man older than 75 in a cohort sampled during active COVID-19. The V and J genes are TRBV4-1 and TRBJ2-7; TRBD2 matches 9 bases. Sequences were obtained from peripheral blood. The CDR3 protein is CASSPGTSQTYEQYF. CDR3 DNA sequence: TGCGCCAGCAGCCCCGGGACTAGCCAAACCTACGAGCAGTACTTC.